This T cell receptor beta chain was recovered during a study of T cells in Graves' hyperthyroidism and ophthalmopathy. Study results and limitations: From stable hyperthyroidism, ophthalmopathy was separated by a 13 V-J model. Most thyroid clonotypes expanded above 0.001 were also detected in blood.

Germline-derived CDR1 and CDR2 are SGHRS and YFSETQ. The V end was cut by 3 bases, the J end by 7 bases, with 16 bases between. CDR3 length equals 14 residues. This clonotype showed up just a few times. Its antigen is still unknown. Uncontrolled infection, other autoimmune disease, pregnancy or lactation led to exclusion. The source material, RNA transcripts, was used to amplify TCR beta CDR3 regions. During a first-round RT-PCR of the TCR CDR3, the HTBI primer set was used. TCRdb called the multiplex PCR reads again in MiXCR, with one record for every CDR3 protein. This table has 500,000 to 650,000 distinct CDR3 sequences, approximately 49% appearing once.

The chain recombines TRBV5-1 with TRBJ1-2; D gene ambiguous. The sequenced material came from peripheral blood or thyroid tissue (not recorded which). This clonotype was sampled from an adult woman with Graves' disease, either hyperthyroidism or ophthalmopathy (not recorded which). The CDR3 here is CASSSSGPVSGYTF. CDR3 nucleotides: TGCGCCAGCAGCTCCTCGGGTCCCGTGAGTGGCTACACCTTC.